The clone carrying this T cell receptor beta chain was recorded only once. The sample comes from a study of T cell changes during pregnancy in multiple sclerosis. Trimming cost V 0 bases and J 4 bases, with 12 bases left between them. From germline, CDR1 is MNHNY and CDR2 SVGAGI (reference sequence). CDR3 length: 15 amino acids. Here immunoSEQ multiplex PCR was the method, and the copy in TCRdb shows in-frame clones only, minus some. The sample includes 70,000 to 75,000 clones, around 92% of them seen just once. The receptor was derived from a female donor with multiple sclerosis, enrolled in a pregnancy study. Sequenced material: peripheral blood, taken before pregnancy. The chain joins TRBV6-6 to TRBJ1-1; D might be TRBD1 (5 bases). In DNA form, the CDR3 reads TGTGCCAGCAGTTACTCGCGGGGGGGAGGCACTGAAGCTTTCTTT. Translated: CASSYSRGGGTEAFF.